In its sample, the clone carrying this T cell receptor (beta chain) was seen once. What it binds is not known. Approximately 10^5 TCR templates were measured in each sample. Clones were sequenced by immunoSEQ multiplex PCR, and TCRdb holds only the in-frame ones, with some missing. Counted here are under 95,000 clones, 94% occurring once; the ten biggest clones make up around 0.33%. This specimen belongs to a study of siplizumab effects on memory and regulatory T cells. Study-level points and caveats: Unstimulated subsets were the mapping target of only a minor fraction of alloreactive clones. In unstimulated cells, naive T cells appeared more diverse than memory T cells and seemed major alloresponse contributors. Roughly 75-95% of dividing CD4+ or CD8+ clones were without an attributable naive or memory phenotype.

CDR1 LNHDA and CDR2 SQIVND come from the germline V gene (reference sequence). Trimming left V 5 bases short and J 3 bases short, with 23 bases between. The CDR3 contains 17 residues. The chain links TRBV19 to TRBJ2-7; TRBD1 is a possible D gene (6 bases). The TCR comes from a human donor in good health. Sequenced input: non-Treg CD4+ T cells sorted from blood. CDR3: CASSLGLNRDTRYEQYF. CDR3 sequence (DNA): TGTGCCAGTAGTTTAGGACTCAACAGGGACACACGCTACGAGCAGTACTTC.